This TCR beta chain was found in a study of spatial heterogeneity in lung cancer. TCRdb reanalysed the 5' RACE reads using MiXCR and keeps one entry per CDR3 protein. The table records 15,000 to 20,000 distinct CDR3 sequences, 20% to 25% of them present only once. Germline V gene lookup returns CDR1 SGHAT and CDR2 FQNNGV. V lost 4 bases and J 4 bases, leaving 7 bases between the germline ends. This CDR3 contains 12 residues. Time point defined: sample taken at primary tumor resection. Unsorted whole RNA samples from tumor, nontumor lung or frozen PBMC were sequenced. This sequence was found in a female donor with early-stage non-small cell lung cancer. The rearrangement links TRBV11-2 to TRBJ2-5; D not certain. Specimen: PBMCs, collected at surgery. The CDR3 reads CASSSDGETQYF. The CDR3 bases are TGTGCCAGCAGCTCCGACGGAGAGACCCAGTACTTC.